This T cell receptor (beta chain) was profiled in a study of identical twins. Losses at the gene ends were 3 bases for V and 4 bases for J; bases not matched to a gene: 11. The CDR3 loop spans 16 amino acids. Germline-derived CDR1 and CDR2 are KGHSH and LQKENI. TCRdb reanalysed the 5' RACE reads using MiXCR and keeps one entry per CDR3 protein. The sample holds hundreds of thousands of distinct CDR3 sequences, 20% to 25% seen once. The sample was also linked to a second study, of T cells expressing NK-cell markers.

The TCR sequence derives from a woman aged 18-35 years in good health. Sequences were obtained from CD4+ T cells sorted from blood. The V and J genes are TRBV18 and TRBJ1-1; 7 nucleotides align to TRBD1. For the CDR3, the DNA is TGTGCCAGCTCACCCCGACCAGGGGGATCTCGCACTGAAGCTTTCTTT. Residues: CASSPRPGGSRTEAFF.